Listed below are T cell receptor beta chains from one sample, sequenced in a study of response to subunit inactivated influenza vaccine. TCRdb reprocessed the RT-PCR reads via MiXCR and lists one record per CDR3 protein. The table shows 300,000 to 350,000 distinct CDR3 sequences, with about 20% occurring only once. The sample consisted of PBMCs from blood, taken roughly 20 months after vaccination. The receptors originated from a man between 50 and 69 years old who received an inactivated influenza vaccine. The CDR3 runs from the conserved cysteine through the conserved F or W. Each record gives: clone size, D gene, J gene, V gene, CDR3 protein, CDR3 DNA. The D gene is left open where the match is weak. Some rows mark clone size as missing; the rest say once, few, many or name a class of expanded clone.

few . TRBJ1-5 TRBV24-1 CATSDPNSNQPQHF TGTGCCACCAGTGACCCGAACAGCAATCAGCCCCAGCATTTT
. . TRBJ2-3 TRBV21-1 CASSQDRGVPPDTQYF TGTGCCAGCAGCCAAGACAGGGGGGTCCCCCCAGATACGCAGTATTTT
few . TRBJ1-5 TRBV20-1 CSANNKDSNQPQHF TGCAGTGCTAATAACAAGGATAGCAATCAGCCCCAGCATTTT
few . TRBJ1-1 TRBV5-1 CASSLALQNTEAFF TGCGCCAGCAGCTTGGCTCTACAGAACACTGAAGCTTTCTTT
few . TRBJ1-1 TRBV20-1 CSARGQAPNTEAFF TGCAGTGCTAGAGGTCAGGCCCCGAACACTGAAGCTTTCTTT
few TRBD1 TRBJ1-1 TRBV20-1 CSAYRGLGTEAFF TGCAGTGCTTACAGGGGGCTAGGCACTGAAGCTTTCTTT
. . TRBJ2-1 TRBV6-1 CASTSFGGRNEQFF TGTGCCAGCACCTCTTTTGGGGGCCGGAATGAGCAGTTCTTC
few . TRBJ2-6 TRBV4-1 CASSQGRQEWANVLTF TGCGCCAGCAGCCAAGGTAGACAGGAATGGGCCAACGTCCTGACTTTC
few TRBD2 TRBJ2-7 TRBV5-1 CASSPSTSGSFRGYEQYF TGCGCCAGCAGCCCGTCGACTAGCGGGAGTTTCCGGGGCTACGAGCAGTACTTC
few . TRBJ2-7 TRBV4-1 CASSSPGTRDDEQYF TGCGCCAGCAGCTCGCCCGGGACCAGGGACGACGAGCAGTACTTC
many . TRBJ1-2 TRBV30 CAWSVRAGANYGYTF TGTGCCTGGAGTGTGAGGGCAGGTGCTAACTATGGCTACACCTTC
few . TRBJ1-5 TRBV6-5 CASSSIGGRNQPQHF TGTGCCAGCAGTTCCATCGGCGGACGCAATCAGCCCCAGCATTTT
few TRBD1 TRBJ1-4 TRBV7-6 CASSPWDRADEKLFF TGTGCCAGCAGCCCCTGGGACAGGGCGGATGAAAAACTGTTTTTT
. . TRBJ2-2 TRBV10-3 CAIRPGATGELFF TGTGCCATCAGACCGGGGGCCACCGGGGAGCTGTTTTTT
. . TRBJ2-7 TRBV7-9 CASSFPTGISYEQYF TGTGCCAGCAGCTTTCCGACAGGAATCTCCTACGAGCAGTACTTC
. . TRBJ2-5 TRBV10-3 CAIAGTHQETQYF TGTGCCATAGCCGGGACACATCAAGAGACCCAGTACTTC
few . TRBJ1-6 TRBV27 CASSERRNSPLHF TGTGCCAGCAGCGAACGGAGGAATTCACCCCTCCACTTT
. TRBD1 TRBJ2-5 TRBV29-1 CSGNRGPGETQYF TGCAGCGGGAACAGGGGGCCAGGGGAGACCCAGTACTTC
. . TRBJ2-3 TRBV5-1 CASSRQGHTDTQYF TGCGCCAGCAGCAGGCAGGGACACACAGATACGCAGTATTTT
. . TRBJ1-4 TRBV28 CASSLNGPSTNEKLFF TGTGCCAGCAGTTTAAACGGGCCCTCAACTAATGAAAAACTGTTTTTT
few . TRBJ2-3 TRBV6-1 CASRHRGAGYTQYF TGTGCCAGCAGACACAGGGGAGCGGGATATACGCAGTATTTT
. TRBD1 TRBJ2-3 TRBV5-1 CASTSSGGIADTQYF TGCGCCAGCACCTCCTCAGGGGGAATCGCAGATACGCAGTATTTT
. TRBD1 TRBJ1-1 TRBV10-3 CAISEGRDSEAFF TGTGCCATCAGTGAGGGGCGGGACAGTGAAGCTTTCTTT
few TRBD1 TRBJ2-4 TRBV7-9 CASSLAGTGGKNIQYF TGTGCCAGCAGCTTAGCGGGGACAGGGGGCAAAAACATTCAGTACTTC
. . TRBJ1-1 TRBV28 CASISSGRHTEAFF TGTGCCAGCATCTCATCCGGGAGACACACTGAAGCTTTCTTT
many TRBD1 TRBJ1-4 TRBV10-3 CAISDGQDNEKLFF TGTGCCATCAGTGACGGACAGGATAATGAAAAACTGTTTTTT
. . TRBJ2-1 TRBV4-1 CASSPRRGAQWDEQFF TGCGCCAGCAGCCCCCGTCGCGGGGCCCAATGGGATGAGCAGTTCTTC
. . TRBJ2-5 TRBV12-3/TRBV12-4 CASSPRDFQETQYF TGTGCCAGCAGTCCCCGGGACTTCCAAGAGACCCAGTACTTC
few TRBD1 TRBJ2-1 TRBV20-1 CSASRGGQGAFEQFF TGCAGTGCTTCTAGGGGGGGACAGGGGGCGTTTGAGCAGTTCTTC
few . TRBJ1-1 TRBV5-6 CASSSRGPLNTEAFF TGTGCCAGCAGCTCCCGGGGACCTTTGAACACTGAAGCTTTCTTT
few TRBD1 TRBJ2-3 TRBV20-1 CSAADRAGADTQYF TGCAGTGCTGCGGACAGGGCTGGCGCAGATACGCAGTATTTT
few TRBD1 TRBJ1-1 TRBV28 CASSLGDRVLTEAFF TGTGCCAGCAGTTTAGGGGACAGGGTACTCACTGAAGCTTTCTTT
few . TRBJ2-3 TRBV20-1 CSANSAGSTDTQYF TGCAGTGCTAATTCGGCGGGGAGCACAGATACGCAGTATTTT
. TRBD2 TRBJ2-5 TRBV14 CASSPRRGLETQYF TGTGCCAGCAGCCCCAGGCGGGGGTTGGAGACCCAGTACTTC
many . TRBJ1-3 TRBV5-4 CASSSRSSQGPGNTIYF TGTGCCAGCAGCTCACGCAGCTCACAGGGCCCTGGAAACACCATATATTTT